This passage covers 2 T cell receptor beta chains from one sample sequenced in a study of blood T cell repertoires in COVID-19. Here immunoSEQ multiplex PCR was the method, and the copy in TCRdb shows in-frame clones only, minus some. The sample consists of 100,000 or so clones, around 83% of them appearing once. Material: peripheral blood. The receptor source for this set is a human donor in a cohort sampled during active COVID-19.

This chain links TRBV15 with TRBJ2-7, with D perhaps TRBD2 (6 bases). Germline CDR1 is LNHNV and CDR2 is YYDKDF (reference sequence). This CDR3 spans 15 amino acids. Deletions cut 0 bases from V and 3 bases from J, with 12 bases between. CDR3 DNA sequence: TGTGCCACCAGCAGAGAGGTAGCGGTCTACTACGAGCAGTACTTC. This codes for CATSREVAVYYEQYF.

This sequence joins TRBV3-1 (or the pseudogene TRBV3-2) and TRBJ2-7; D perhaps matches TRBD1 (6 bases). V shed 6 bases and J shed 0 bases, with 15 bases lying between them. The V gene's germline CDR1 is LGHDT and CDR2 YNNKEL (reference sequence). CDR3 length equals 15 residues. CDR3 region: CASSRDNHDSYEQYF. The CDR3 DNA reads TGTGCCAGCAGTCGGGACAACCACGACTCCTACGAGCAGTACTTC.